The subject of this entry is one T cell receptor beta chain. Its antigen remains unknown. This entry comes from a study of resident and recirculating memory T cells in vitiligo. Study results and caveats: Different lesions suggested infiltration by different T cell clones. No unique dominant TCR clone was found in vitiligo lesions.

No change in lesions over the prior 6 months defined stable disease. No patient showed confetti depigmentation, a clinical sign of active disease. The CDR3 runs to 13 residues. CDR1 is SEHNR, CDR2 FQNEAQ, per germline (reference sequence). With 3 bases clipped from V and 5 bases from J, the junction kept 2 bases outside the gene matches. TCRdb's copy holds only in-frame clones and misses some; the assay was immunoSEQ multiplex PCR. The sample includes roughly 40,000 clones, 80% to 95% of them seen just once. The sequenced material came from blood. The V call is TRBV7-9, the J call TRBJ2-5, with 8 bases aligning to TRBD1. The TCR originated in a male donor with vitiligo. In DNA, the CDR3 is TGTGCCAGCAGCTTCCCAGGGGGCGAGACCCAGTACTTC. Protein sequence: CASSFPGGETQYF.